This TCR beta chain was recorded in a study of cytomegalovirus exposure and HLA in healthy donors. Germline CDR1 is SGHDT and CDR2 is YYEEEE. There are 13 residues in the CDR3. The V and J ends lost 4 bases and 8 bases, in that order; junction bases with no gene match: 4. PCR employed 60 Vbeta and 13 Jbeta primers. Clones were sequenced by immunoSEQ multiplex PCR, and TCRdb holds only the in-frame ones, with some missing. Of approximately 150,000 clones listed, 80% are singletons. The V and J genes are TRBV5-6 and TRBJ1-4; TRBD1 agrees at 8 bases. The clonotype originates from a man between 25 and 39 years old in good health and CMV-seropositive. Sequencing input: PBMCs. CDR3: CASSPQGGEKLFF. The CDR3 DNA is TGTGCCAGCAGCCCACAGGGGGGGGAAAAACTGTTTTTT. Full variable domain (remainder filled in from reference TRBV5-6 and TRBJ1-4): DAGVTQSPTHLIKTRGQQVTLRCSPKSGHDTVSWYQQALGQGPQFIFQYYEEEERQRGNFPDRFSGHQFPNYSSELNVNALLLGDSALYLCASSPQGGEKLFFGSGTQLSVL.